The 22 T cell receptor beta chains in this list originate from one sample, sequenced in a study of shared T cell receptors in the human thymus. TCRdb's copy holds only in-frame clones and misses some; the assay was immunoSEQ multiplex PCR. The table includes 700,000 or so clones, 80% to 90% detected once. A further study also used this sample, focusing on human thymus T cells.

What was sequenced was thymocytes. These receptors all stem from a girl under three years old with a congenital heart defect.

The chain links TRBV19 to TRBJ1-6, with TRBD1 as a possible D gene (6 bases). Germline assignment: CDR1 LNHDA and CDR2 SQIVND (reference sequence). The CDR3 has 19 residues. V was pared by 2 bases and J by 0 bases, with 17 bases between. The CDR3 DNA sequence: TGTGCCAGTAGTATACTAGGAGGGGGGGAGAGCTCCTATAATTCACCCCTCCACTTT. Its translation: CASSILGGGESSYNSPLHF. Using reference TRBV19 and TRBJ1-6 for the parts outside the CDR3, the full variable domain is DGGITQSPKYLFRKEGQNVTLSCEQNLNHDAMYWYRQDPGQGLRLIYYSQIVNDFQKGDIAEGYSVSREKKESFPLTVTSAQKNPTAFYLCASSILGGGESSYNSPLHFGNGTRLTVT.

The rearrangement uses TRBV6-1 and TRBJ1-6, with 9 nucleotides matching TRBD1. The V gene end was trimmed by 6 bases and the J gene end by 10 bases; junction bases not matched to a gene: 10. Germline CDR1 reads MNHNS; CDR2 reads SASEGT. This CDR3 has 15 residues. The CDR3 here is CASRDRDRVFSPLHF. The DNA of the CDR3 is TGTGCCAGCAGGGACCGGGACAGGGTTTTCTCACCCCTCCACTTT.

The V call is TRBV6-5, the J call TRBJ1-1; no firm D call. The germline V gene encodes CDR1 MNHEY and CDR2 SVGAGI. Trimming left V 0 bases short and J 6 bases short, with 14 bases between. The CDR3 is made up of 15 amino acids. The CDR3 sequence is CASSYSVAARAEAFF. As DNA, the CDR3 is TGTGCCAGCAGTTACTCGGTTGCGGCGCGGGCTGAAGCTTTCTTT.

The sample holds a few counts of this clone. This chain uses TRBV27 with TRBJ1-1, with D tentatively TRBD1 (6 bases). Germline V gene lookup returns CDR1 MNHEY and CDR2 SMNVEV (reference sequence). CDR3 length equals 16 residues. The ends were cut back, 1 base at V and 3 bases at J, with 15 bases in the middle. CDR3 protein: CASSLYWRGLDTEAFF. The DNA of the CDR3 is TGTGCCAGCAGTTTATACTGGCGGGGGCTGGACACTGAAGCTTTCTTT.

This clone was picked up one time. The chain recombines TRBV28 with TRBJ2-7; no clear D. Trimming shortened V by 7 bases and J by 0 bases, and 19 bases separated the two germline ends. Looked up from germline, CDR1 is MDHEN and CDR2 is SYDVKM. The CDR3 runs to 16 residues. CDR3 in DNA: TGTGCCAGCAAACCATCGACTCGGATCCCCTCCTACGAGCAGTACTTC. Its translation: CASKPSTRIPSYEQYF.

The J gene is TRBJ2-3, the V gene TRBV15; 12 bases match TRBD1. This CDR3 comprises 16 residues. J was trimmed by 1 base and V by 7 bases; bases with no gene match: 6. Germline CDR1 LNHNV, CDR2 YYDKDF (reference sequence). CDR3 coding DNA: TGTGCCACCAATCCGGGACAGGGGGCTTGCACAGATACGCAGTATTTT. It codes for CATNPGQGACTDTQYF.

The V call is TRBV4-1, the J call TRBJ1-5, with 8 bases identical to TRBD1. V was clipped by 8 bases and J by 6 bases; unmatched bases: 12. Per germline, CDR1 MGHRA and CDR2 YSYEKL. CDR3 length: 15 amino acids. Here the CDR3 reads CASGEKTGVGQPQHF. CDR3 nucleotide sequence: TGCGCCAGCGGAGAAAAGACAGGGGTTGGTCAGCCCCAGCATTTT.

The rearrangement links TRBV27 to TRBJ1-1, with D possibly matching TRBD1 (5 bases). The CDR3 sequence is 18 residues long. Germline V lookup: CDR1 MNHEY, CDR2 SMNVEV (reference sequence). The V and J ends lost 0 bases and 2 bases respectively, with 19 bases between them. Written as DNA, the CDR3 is TGTGCCAGCAGTTTATCAGGAGGGGCGAACTCCCTTAACACTGAAGCTTTCTTT. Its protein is CASSLSGGANSLNTEAFF.

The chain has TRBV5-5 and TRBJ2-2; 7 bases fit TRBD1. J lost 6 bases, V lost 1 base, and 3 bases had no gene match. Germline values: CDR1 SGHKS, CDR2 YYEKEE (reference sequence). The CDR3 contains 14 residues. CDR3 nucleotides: TGTGCCAGCAGCTTGAGGCAGGGGGCCGGGGAGCTGTTTTTT. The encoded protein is CASSLRQGAGELFF.

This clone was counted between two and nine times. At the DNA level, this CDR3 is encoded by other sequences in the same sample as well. The CDR3, as DNA: TGTGCCAGCAGCTTTAGAGGGAGCAATCAGCCCCAGCATTTT. It is translated as CASSFRGSNQPQHF. This chain links TRBV5-5 with TRBJ1-5; D is undetermined. The germline V and J ends were trimmed by 2 bases and 1 base, with 7 bases remaining between them. The CDR3 runs to 14 residues. Germline V CDR1 and CDR2: SGHKS, YYEKEE (reference sequence). Full variable domain (outside the CDR3, taken from reference TRBV5-5 and TRBJ1-5): DAGVTQSPTHLIKTRGQQVTLRCSPISGHKSVSWYQQVLGQGPQFIFQYYEKEERGRGNFPDRFSARQFPNYSSELNVNALLLGDSALYLCASSFRGSNQPQHFGDGTRLSIL.

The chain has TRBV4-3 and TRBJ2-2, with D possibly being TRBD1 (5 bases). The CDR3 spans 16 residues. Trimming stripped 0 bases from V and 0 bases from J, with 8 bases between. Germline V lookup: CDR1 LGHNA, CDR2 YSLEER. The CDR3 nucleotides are TGCGCCAGCAGCCAAGAACAGGACGCGAACACCGGGGAGCTGTTTTTT. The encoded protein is CASSQEQDANTGELFF.

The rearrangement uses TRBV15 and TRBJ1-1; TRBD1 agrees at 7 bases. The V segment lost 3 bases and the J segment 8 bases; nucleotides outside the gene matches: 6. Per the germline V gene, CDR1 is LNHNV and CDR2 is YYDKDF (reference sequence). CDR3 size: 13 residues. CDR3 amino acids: CATSRRGPREAFF. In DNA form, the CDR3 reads TGTGCCACCAGCAGGAGGGGGCCAAGAGAAGCTTTCTTT.

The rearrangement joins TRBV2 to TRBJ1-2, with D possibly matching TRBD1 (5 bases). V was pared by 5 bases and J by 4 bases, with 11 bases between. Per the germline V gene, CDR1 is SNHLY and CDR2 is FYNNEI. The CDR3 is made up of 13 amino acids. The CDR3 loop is CASSPGPGYGYTF. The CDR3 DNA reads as TGTGCCAGCAGTCCAGGGCCAGGCTATGGCTACACCTTC.

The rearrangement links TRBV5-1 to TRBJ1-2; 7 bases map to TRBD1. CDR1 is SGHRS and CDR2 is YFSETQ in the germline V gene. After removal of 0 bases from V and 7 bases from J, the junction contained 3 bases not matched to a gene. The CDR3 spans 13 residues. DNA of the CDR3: TGCGCCAGCAGCTTGGGAGGGACAGTTGGCTACACCTTC. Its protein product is CASSLGGTVGYTF.

CDR3 DNA: TGTGCCAGCAGGGGAAGGGGAAGTAACACCATATATTTT. It encodes CASRGRGSNTIYF. The V and J genes are TRBV27 and TRBJ1-3; D might be TRBD1 (5 bases). The V gene's germline CDR1 is MNHEY and CDR2 SMNVEV (reference sequence). V lost 6 bases to trimming and J lost 7 bases, with 13 bases between them. CDR3 length equals 13 residues.

The CDR3 DNA is TGTGCCAGCAGCTTCACCGGGACTCCCCGGACTGAAGCTTTCTTT. It translates to CASSFTGTPRTEAFF. This chain joins TRBV7-6 and TRBJ1-1; possibly TRBD1 for D (5 bases). CDR3 length: 15 amino acids. Germline V gives CDR1 SGHVS, CDR2 FNYEAQ. With 3 bases removed from V and 5 bases from J, the gap between germline ends came to 16 bases.

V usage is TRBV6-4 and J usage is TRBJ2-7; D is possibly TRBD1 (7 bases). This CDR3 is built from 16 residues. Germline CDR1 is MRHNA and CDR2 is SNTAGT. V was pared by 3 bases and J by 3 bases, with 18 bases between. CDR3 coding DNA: TGTGCCAGCAGTGAATTGGGCAGGGGGGCAATCTACGAGCAGTACTTC. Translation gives CASSELGRGAIYEQYF.

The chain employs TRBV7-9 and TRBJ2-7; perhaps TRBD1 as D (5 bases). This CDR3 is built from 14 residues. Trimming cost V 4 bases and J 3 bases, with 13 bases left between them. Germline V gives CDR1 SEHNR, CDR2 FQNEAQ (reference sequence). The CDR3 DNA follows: TGTGCCAGCAGCTCGATAAGACAGAGCTACGAGCAGTACTTC. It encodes CASSSIRQSYEQYF.

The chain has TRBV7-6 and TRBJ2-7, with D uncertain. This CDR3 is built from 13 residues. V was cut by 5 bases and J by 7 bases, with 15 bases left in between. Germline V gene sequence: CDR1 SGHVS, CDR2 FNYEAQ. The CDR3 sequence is CASSRNLRKEQYF. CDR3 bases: TGTGCCAGCAGCCGAAACCTGAGGAAGGAGCAGTACTTC.

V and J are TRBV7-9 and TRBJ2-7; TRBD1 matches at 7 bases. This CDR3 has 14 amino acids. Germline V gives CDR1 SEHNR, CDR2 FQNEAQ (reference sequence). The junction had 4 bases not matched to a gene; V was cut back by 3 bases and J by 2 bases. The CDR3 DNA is TGTGCCAGCAGCTTGGGACAGCTTACCTACGAGCAGTACTTC. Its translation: CASSLGQLTYEQYF.

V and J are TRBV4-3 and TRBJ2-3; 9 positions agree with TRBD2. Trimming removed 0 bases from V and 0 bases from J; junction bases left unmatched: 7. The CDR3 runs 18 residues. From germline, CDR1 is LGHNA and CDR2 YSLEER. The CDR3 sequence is CASSQDLRGGYSTDTQYF. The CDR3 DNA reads TGCGCCAGCAGCCAAGATCTGCGGGGGGGATATAGCACAGATACGCAGTATTTT.

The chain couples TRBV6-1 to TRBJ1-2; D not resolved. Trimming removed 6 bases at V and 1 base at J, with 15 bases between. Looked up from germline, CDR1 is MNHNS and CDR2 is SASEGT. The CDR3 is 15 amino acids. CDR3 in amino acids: CASSESQEINYGYTF. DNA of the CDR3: TGTGCCAGCAGCGAATCTCAGGAAATTAACTATGGCTACACCTTC.